One sample yielded the 27 T cell receptor beta chains listed below, sequenced in a study of cytomegalovirus exposure and HLA in healthy donors. The PCR ran on 60 Vbeta and 13 Jbeta primers. The repertoire was sequenced with immunoSEQ multiplex PCR; TCRdb's copy has only in-frame clones and lacks some. The profile shows 110,000 to 150,000 clones, 8.5% to 10% of them singletons. The source material was PBMCs. These receptors came from a middle-aged man in good health and CMV-seronegative.

The genes are TRBV6-1 and TRBJ1-5, with D possibly being TRBD1 (5 bases). V was cut by 3 bases and J by 7 bases, with 13 bases left in between. CDR1 and CDR2 (germline): MNHNS, SASEGT. This CDR3 spans 14 amino acids. The CDR3 protein is CASSEGRGLQPQHF. As DNA, the CDR3 is TGTGCCAGCAGTGAGGGGCGCGGTCTGCAGCCCCAGCATTTT.

This clone was seen a handful of times. The chain uses TRBV30 and TRBJ2-3; 12 nucleotides agree with TRBD2. Germline lookup yields CDR1 GTSNPN and CDR2 SVGIG (reference sequence). The CDR3 consists of 16 residues. After removal of 1 base from V and 3 bases from J, the junction contained 5 bases not matched to a gene. CDR3: CAWSETSGSRTDTQYF. As DNA, the CDR3 is TGTGCCTGGAGTGAGACTAGCGGGAGCCGAACAGATACGCAGTATTTT.

This clone was counted a few times. The chain joins TRBV13 to TRBJ1-2, with D possibly matching TRBD1 (5 bases). The CDR3 runs to 15 residues. CDR1 PRHDT and CDR2 FYEKMQ come from the germline V gene (reference sequence). V was cut by 4 bases and J by 2 bases, with 14 bases left in between. The CDR3 spells CASSSRPGGNYGYTF. The CDR3 region has the DNA TGTGCCAGCAGCTCCCGACCCGGGGGAAACTATGGCTACACCTTC.

This clone came up a few times. The chain has TRBV5-1 and TRBJ2-1; 10 bases fit TRBD2. Trimming at V came to 4 bases and at J to 3 bases, leaving 7 bases not matched to a gene. CDR1 is SGHRS, CDR2 YFSETQ, per germline. The CDR3 length is 16 residues. The chain's CDR3 is CASSTSGTSDYNEQFF. The CDR3 DNA reads TGCGCCAGCAGCACTTCCGGGACTAGCGACTACAATGAGCAGTTCTTC.

The rearrangement joins TRBV5-1 to TRBJ1-2; 9 nucleotides agree with TRBD1. The CDR3 has 16 residues. J gave up 7 bases and V 2 bases, and 12 bases lay outside the gene matches. Germline V gene sequence: CDR1 SGHRS, CDR2 YFSETQ. CDR3 protein: CASSLPTTGTGSGYTF. CDR3 nucleotides: TGCGCCAGCAGCTTACCAACTACCGGGACAGGGTCTGGCTACACCTTC.

This rearrangement joins TRBV9 to TRBJ1-1, with D possibly matching TRBD1 (6 bases). V shed 4 bases and J shed 6 bases, with 19 bases lying between them. Germline values: CDR1 SGDLS, CDR2 YYNGEE. CDR3 length: 15 residues. The CDR3 loop is CASSTGGAESPEAFF. CDR3 bases: TGTGCCAGCAGCACCGGGGGGGCCGAGTCTCCTGAAGCTTTCTTT.

This clone was detected only a few times. The chain carries TRBV5-4 and TRBJ2-1; 7 nucleotides align to TRBD2. Per the germline V gene, CDR1 is SGHNT and CDR2 is YYREEE (reference sequence). The CDR3 runs 13 residues. V lost 3 bases to trimming and J lost 7 bases; unmatched junction nucleotides: 4. The CDR3 reads CASSWGGLNEQFF. In DNA form, the CDR3 reads TGTGCCAGCAGCTGGGGAGGGCTTAATGAGCAGTTCTTC.

This clone was picked up many times. V is TRBV6-5 and J is TRBJ1-6; 7 bases agree with TRBD1. The CDR3 sequence is 14 residues long. The germline CDR1 and CDR2 sequences are MNHEY and SVGAGI. V shed 6 bases, J shed 3 bases, and the junction held 2 bases outside the gene matches. The CDR3 sequence: CASSRDSYNSPLHF. As DNA, the CDR3 is TGTGCCAGCAGCCGGGACAGCTATAATTCACCCCTCCACTTT.

This clone was recorded a few times. This sequence joins TRBV5-4 and TRBJ1-6; TRBD1 matches 7 bases. Germline-derived CDR1 and CDR2 are SGHNT and YYREEE (reference sequence). This CDR3 contains 16 residues. Germline trimming cut 4 bases from V and 7 bases from J; bases unmatched to any gene: 11. DNA of the CDR3: TGTGCCAGCAGCCTCAGAGGCGACAGGGTGAATTCACCCCTCCACTTT. Its protein is CASSLRGDRVNSPLHF. The whole variable domain, filled in from reference TRBV5-4 and TRBJ1-6, reads ETGVTQSPTHLIKTRGQQVTLRCSSQSGHNTVSWYQQALGQGPQFIFQYYREEENGRGNFPPRFSGLQFPNYSSELNVNALELDDSALYLCASSLRGDRVNSPLHFGNGTRLTVT.

The J gene is TRBJ1-2, the V gene TRBV5-1; 12 bases map to TRBD1. Germline V gives CDR1 SGHRS, CDR2 YFSETQ. CDR3 size: 15 residues. The J segment lost 4 bases and the V segment lost 0 bases, leaving 1 base of the junction unmatched. Written as DNA, the CDR3 is TGCGCCAGCAGCTTGGAGGGACAGGGGGCCTATGGCTACACCTTC. It encodes CASSLEGQGAYGYTF.

This clone was detected a few times. This rearrangement joins TRBV6-5 to TRBJ1-1; TRBD1 is a possible D gene (5 bases). V was pared by 0 bases and J by 10 bases, with 15 bases between. Per germline, CDR1 MNHEY and CDR2 SVGAGI. There are 14 residues in the CDR3. In nucleotides, the CDR3 is TGTGCCAGCAGTTACTCGAATCTGATGGGGGGAGCTTTCTTT. Translated, it gives CASSYSNLMGGAFF.

This clone was seen more than once but under ten times. V usage is TRBV19 and J usage is TRBJ1-2; D ambiguous. The V gene lost 3 bases and the J gene lost 3 bases, with 14 bases spanning the gap. Germline CDR1 LNHDA, CDR2 SQIVND (reference sequence). The CDR3 has 15 residues. The CDR3 DNA is TGTGCCAGTAGTATGGATGAGGGTTTGCACTATGGCTACACCTTC. Translating gives CASSMDEGLHYGYTF.

This clone was seen a handful of times. The V gene is TRBV19, the J gene TRBJ2-7; 11 positions agree with TRBD2. Trimming removed 0 bases from V and 2 bases from J; junction bases left unmatched: 3. The CDR3 sequence is 16 residues long. Per germline, CDR1 LNHDA and CDR2 SQIVND (reference sequence). The CDR3 sequence is CASSIDVTSGTYEQYF. The CDR3 region has the DNA TGTGCCAGTAGTATAGATGTGACTAGCGGGACCTACGAGCAGTACTTC.

This clone was seen more than once but under ten times. Other DNA sequences of this sample code for an identical CDR3. The V gene is TRBV6-1, the J gene TRBJ1-2; 8 nucleotides match TRBD1. V dropped 4 bases and J dropped 2; count of bases not matched to a gene: 9. The CDR3 is made up of 16 amino acids. Germline assignment: CDR1 MNHNS and CDR2 SASEGT. CDR3 residues: CASSVITGGANYGYTF. CDR3 in DNA: TGTGCCAGCAGTGTAATCACAGGGGGAGCGAACTATGGCTACACCTTC.

This clone has just a few counts. This sequence joins TRBV5-5 and TRBJ2-3, with TRBD1 matching over 10 bases. The CDR3 has 17 residues. The V gene's germline CDR1 is SGHKS and CDR2 YYEKEE (reference sequence). V was pared by 0 bases and J by 5 bases, with 9 bases of the junction left unmatched. In nucleotides, the CDR3 is TGTGCCAGCAGCTTGGGACAGGGGGCAATTGGGTTAGATACGCAGTATTTT. As protein: CASSLGQGAIGLDTQYF.

The table lists this clone with a few counts. The chain has TRBV29-1 and TRBJ2-7; possibly TRBD2 for D (5 bases). CDR1 is SQVTM and CDR2 is ANQGSEA in the germline V gene. The V end lost 7 bases, the J end lost 3 bases, and 13 bases lay between the germline ends. There are 12 residues in the CDR3. CDR3: CSASKRNYEQYF. Here the CDR3 DNA reads TGCAGCGCAAGTAAGCGGAACTACGAGCAGTACTTC.

This clone was picked up a small number of times. V gene TRBV5-1 combines with J gene TRBJ2-7, with a weak D call TRBD2 (5 bases). This CDR3 region has 16 residues. The ends were cut back, 2 bases at V and 4 bases at J, with 19 bases in the middle. The germline V gene has CDR1 SGHRS and CDR2 YFSETQ. CDR3 nucleotide sequence: TGCGCCAGCAGCTTTAGCCGGGATGTCGGGGTTTACGAGCAGTACTTC. It translates to CASSFSRDVGVYEQYF.

This clone came up a few times. The rearrangement links TRBV19 to TRBJ1-1; 11 bases map to TRBD1. This CDR3 comprises 14 residues. The germline V gene has CDR1 LNHDA and CDR2 SQIVND (reference sequence). The ends lost 2 bases at V and 5 bases at J; junction bases unmatched: 1. This CDR3 reads CASSIRDRGTEAFF. DNA for the CDR3: TGTGCCAGTAGTATACGGGACAGGGGGACTGAAGCTTTCTTT.

The chain carries TRBV2 and TRBJ1-2, with D unresolved. Trimming took off 6 bases at V and 7 bases at J, with 21 bases between the two ends. The CDR3 extends over 15 amino acids. CDR1 and CDR2 from the germline V gene are SNHLY and FYNNEI. The CDR3 bases are TGTGCCAGCAGGGGCCAGGCATCGCCCGTTAGTGGCTACACCTTC. Its protein product is CASRGQASPVSGYTF.

The chain recombines TRBV19 with TRBJ2-4, with D hard to call. Germline V gene lookup returns CDR1 LNHDA and CDR2 SQIVND (reference sequence). The CDR3 has 12 residues. In nucleotides, the CDR3 is TGTGCTAGGAGTCCTGCTAGGAACATTCAGTACTTC. It codes for CARSPARNIQYF.

This clone was seen a few times. The V and J genes are TRBV10-3 and TRBJ1-5; D is unclear. The V gene's germline CDR1 is ENHRY and CDR2 SYGVKD. V was trimmed by 3 bases and J by 4 bases, leaving 10 bases between them. This CDR3 comprises 14 residues. The CDR3 is CAISDAQLNQPQHF. As DNA, the CDR3 is TGTGCCATCAGTGACGCACAGCTTAATCAGCCCCAGCATTTT.

The chain recombines TRBV5-4 with TRBJ1-1; D gene uncertain. V lost 4 bases and J lost 10, with 17 bases in between. CDR1 and CDR2 (germline): SGHNT, YYREEE (reference sequence). CDR3 length: 13 amino acids. The CDR3 loop is CASSPGGGLGAFF. The CDR3 DNA follows: TGTGCCAGCAGCCCGGGTGGCGGGTTAGGAGCTTTCTTT.

This clone has just a few counts. CDR3 nucleotides: TGTGCCTGGAGTCTCGGGACATCACTGTTTTTT. Translated: CAWSLGTSLFF. This rearrangement joins TRBV30 to TRBJ1-4; D may be TRBD1 (6 bases). The V end lost 2 bases, the J end lost 13 bases, and 11 bases lay between the germline ends. CDR3 length equals 11 residues. Germline CDR1 reads GTSNPN; CDR2 reads SVGIG (reference sequence).

The V call is TRBV9, the J call TRBJ2-3; 8 bases line up with TRBD2. Trimming took 4 bases from V and 3 from J; bases not matched to a gene: 10. The CDR3 loop spans 16 amino acids. CDR1 SGDLS and CDR2 YYNGEE come from the germline V gene. CDR3 region: CASSPRGGDGTDTQYF. The CDR3 DNA follows: TGTGCCAGCAGCCCCCGGGGGGGAGATGGTACAGATACGCAGTATTTT.

A few counts support this clone. The chain employs TRBV27 and TRBJ1-5, with D perhaps matching TRBD1 (6 bases). Looked up from germline, CDR1 is MNHEY and CDR2 is SMNVEV (reference sequence). V gave up 6 bases and J gave up 4 bases, with 13 bases separating them. CDR3 length: 14 residues. CDR3 sequence reads: CASRQGGVNQPQHF. In DNA, the CDR3 is TGTGCCAGCAGGCAAGGGGGGGTAAATCAGCCCCAGCATTTT.

This chain links TRBV27 with TRBJ1-1; tentative D call: TRBD1 (5 bases). Looked up from germline, CDR1 is MNHEY and CDR2 is SMNVEV (reference sequence). The ends were cut back, 6 bases at V and 1 base at J, with 15 bases in the middle. This CDR3 contains 15 residues. The CDR3, as DNA: TGTGCCAGCAGGGTCTCAACAACAGGGAACACTGAAGCTTTCTTT. Residues: CASRVSTTGNTEAFF.

V usage is TRBV18 and J usage is TRBJ2-5, with D tentatively TRBD1 (6 bases). V shed 5 bases and J shed 3 bases, with 16 bases lying between them. Per germline, CDR1 KGHSH and CDR2 LQKENI. The CDR3 is 15 amino acids. The CDR3 here is CASSTFRDRKETQYF. As DNA, the CDR3 is TGTGCCAGCTCAACCTTCAGAGACAGGAAAGAGACCCAGTACTTC.